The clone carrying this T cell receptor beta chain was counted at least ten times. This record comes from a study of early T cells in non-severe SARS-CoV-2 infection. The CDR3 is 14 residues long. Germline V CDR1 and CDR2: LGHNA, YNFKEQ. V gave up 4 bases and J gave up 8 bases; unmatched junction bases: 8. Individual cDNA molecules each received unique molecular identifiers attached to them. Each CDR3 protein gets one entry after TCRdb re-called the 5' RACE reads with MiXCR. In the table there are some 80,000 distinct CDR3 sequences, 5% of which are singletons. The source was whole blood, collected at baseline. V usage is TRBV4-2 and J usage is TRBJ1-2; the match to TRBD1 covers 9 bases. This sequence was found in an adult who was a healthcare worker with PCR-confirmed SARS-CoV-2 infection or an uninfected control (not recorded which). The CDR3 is CASSLSTGGEGYTF. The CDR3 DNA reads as TGTGCCAGCAGCCTCTCGACAGGGGGTGAGGGCTACACCTTC.